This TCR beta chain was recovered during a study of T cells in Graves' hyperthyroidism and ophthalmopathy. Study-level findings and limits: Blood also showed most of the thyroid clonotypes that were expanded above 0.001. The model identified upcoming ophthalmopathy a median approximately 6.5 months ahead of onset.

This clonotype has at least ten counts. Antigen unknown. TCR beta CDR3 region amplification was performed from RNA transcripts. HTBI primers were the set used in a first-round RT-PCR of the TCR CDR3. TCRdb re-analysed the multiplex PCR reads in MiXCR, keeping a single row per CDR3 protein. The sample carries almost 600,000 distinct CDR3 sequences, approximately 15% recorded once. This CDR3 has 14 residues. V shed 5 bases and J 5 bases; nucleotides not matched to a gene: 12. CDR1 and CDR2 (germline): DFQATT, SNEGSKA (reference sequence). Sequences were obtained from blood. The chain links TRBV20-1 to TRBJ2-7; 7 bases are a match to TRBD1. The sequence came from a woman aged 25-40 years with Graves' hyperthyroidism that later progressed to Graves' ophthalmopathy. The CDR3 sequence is CSAYNRGQGNEQYF. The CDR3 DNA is TGCAGTGCTTATAATAGGGGGCAAGGGAACGAGCAGTACTTC.